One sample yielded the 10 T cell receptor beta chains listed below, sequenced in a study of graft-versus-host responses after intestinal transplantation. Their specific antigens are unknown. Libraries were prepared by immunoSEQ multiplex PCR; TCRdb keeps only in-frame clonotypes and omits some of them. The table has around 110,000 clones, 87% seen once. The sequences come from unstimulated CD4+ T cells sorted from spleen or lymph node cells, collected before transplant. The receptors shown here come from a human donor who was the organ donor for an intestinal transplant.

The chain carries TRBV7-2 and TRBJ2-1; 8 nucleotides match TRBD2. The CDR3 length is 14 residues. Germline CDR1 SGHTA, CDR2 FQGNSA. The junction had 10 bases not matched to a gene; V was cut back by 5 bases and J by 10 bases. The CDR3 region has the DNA TGTGCCAGCAGCCCACCGGGACTAGTCCTGGAGCAGTTCTTC. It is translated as CASSPPGLVLEQFF.

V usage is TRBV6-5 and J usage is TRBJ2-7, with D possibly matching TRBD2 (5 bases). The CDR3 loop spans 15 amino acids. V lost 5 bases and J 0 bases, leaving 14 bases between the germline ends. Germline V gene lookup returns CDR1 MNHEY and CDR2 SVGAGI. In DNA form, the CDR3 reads TGTGCCAGCAGTAAAAAGCGGAGCCGCTCCTACGAGCAGTACTTC. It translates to CASSKKRSRSYEQYF.

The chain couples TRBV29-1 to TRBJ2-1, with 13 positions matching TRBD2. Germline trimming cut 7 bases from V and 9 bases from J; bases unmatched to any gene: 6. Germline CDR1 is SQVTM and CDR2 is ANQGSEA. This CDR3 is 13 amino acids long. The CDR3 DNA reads TGCAGCGCTAACGGACTAGCGGGAGCTGAGCAGTTCTTC. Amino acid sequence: CSANGLAGAEQFF.

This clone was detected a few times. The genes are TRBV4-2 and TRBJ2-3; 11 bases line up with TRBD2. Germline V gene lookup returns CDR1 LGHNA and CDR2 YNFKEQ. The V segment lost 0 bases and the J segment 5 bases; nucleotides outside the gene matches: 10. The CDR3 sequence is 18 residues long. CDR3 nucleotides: TGTGCCAGCAGCCAAGACCGCACTAGCGGGAGAGCGAAAGATACGCAGTATTTT. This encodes CASSQDRTSGRAKDTQYF.

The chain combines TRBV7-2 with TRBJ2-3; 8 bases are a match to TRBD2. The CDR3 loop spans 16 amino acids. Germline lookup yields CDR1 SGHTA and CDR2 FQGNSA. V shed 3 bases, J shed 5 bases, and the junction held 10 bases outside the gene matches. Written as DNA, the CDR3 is TGTGCCAGCAGCTTCCAGATTATAGCGGGAAGAGATACGCAGTATTTT. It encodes CASSFQIIAGRDTQYF.

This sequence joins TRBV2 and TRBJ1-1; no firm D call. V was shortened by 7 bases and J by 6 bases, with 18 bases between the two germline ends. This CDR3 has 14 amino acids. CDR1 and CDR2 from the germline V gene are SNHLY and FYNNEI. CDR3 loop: CASTGISGGAEAFF. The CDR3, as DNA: TGTGCCAGCACGGGGATTAGCGGAGGCGCTGAAGCTTTCTTT.

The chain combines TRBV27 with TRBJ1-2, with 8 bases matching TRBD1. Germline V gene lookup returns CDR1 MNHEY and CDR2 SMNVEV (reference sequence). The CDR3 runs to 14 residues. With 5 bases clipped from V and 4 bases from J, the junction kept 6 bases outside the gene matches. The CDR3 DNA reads TGTGCCAGCAGTCTGCAGGGGGCAAGCTATGGCTACACCTTC. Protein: CASSLQGASYGYTF.

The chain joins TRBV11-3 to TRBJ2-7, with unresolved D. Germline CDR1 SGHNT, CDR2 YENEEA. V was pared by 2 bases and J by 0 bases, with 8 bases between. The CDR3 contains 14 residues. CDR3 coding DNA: TGTGCCAGCAGCTTAAACCGAAACTCCTACGAGCAGTACTTC. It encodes CASSLNRNSYEQYF.

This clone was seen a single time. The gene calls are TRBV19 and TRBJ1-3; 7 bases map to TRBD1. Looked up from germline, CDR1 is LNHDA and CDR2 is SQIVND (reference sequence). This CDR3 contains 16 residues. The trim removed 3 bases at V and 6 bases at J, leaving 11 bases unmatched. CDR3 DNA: TGTGCCAGTAGTATCCCCCGACAGGGTCGAGAAAACACCATATATTTT. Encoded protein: CASSIPRQGRENTIYF.

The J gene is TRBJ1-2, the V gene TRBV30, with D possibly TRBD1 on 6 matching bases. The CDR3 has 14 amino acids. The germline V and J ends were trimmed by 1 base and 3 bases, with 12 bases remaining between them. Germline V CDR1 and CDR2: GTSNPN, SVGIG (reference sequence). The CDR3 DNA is TGTGCCTGGAGTGAAGGGGGACTGGACTATGGCTACACCTTC. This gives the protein CAWSEGGLDYGYTF.